A single sample gave rise to the 31 T cell receptor beta chains below, sequenced in a study of T cells in Graves' hyperthyroidism and ophthalmopathy. TCR beta CDR3 regions were amplified from RNA. When the TCR CDR3 underwent first-round RT-PCR, the HTBI primer set was used. TCRdb re-analysed the multiplex PCR reads in MiXCR, keeping a single row per CDR3 protein. The sample yields roughly 700,000 distinct CDR3 sequences, approximately 40% seen once. The sample was blood. All receptors come from a woman in her 40s with Graves' hyperthyroidism.

The genes are TRBV5-1 and TRBJ1-1; tentative D call: TRBD1 (6 bases). The CDR3 length is 11 residues. The V and J ends lost 4 bases and 11 bases respectively, with 12 bases between them. Germline CDR1 reads SGHRS; CDR2 reads YFSETQ. The CDR3: CASSREGEAFF. CDR3 sequence (DNA): TGCGCCAGCAGCCGGGAGGGGGAGGCTTTCTTT.

This clonotype was recorded many times. The rearrangement joins TRBV10-1 to TRBJ2-2; D not resolved. Germline-derived CDR1 and CDR2 are WNHNN and SYGVQD (reference sequence). This CDR3 spans 13 amino acids. V lost 2 bases and J 3 bases, leaving 4 bases between the germline ends. CDR3 protein: CASSERYTGELFF. The CDR3 region has the DNA TGCGCCAGCAGTGAGAGGTACACCGGGGAGCTGTTTTTT.

This clonotype has only a few counts. This chain links TRBV19 with TRBJ1-2, with D perhaps matching TRBD1 (5 bases). The V gene lost 3 bases and the J gene lost 7 bases, with 18 bases spanning the gap. The CDR3 length is 15 residues. Germline-derived CDR1 and CDR2 are LNHDA and SQIVND (reference sequence). The CDR3 is CASSIWGFGSSGYTF. CDR3 nucleotides: TGTGCCAGTAGTATTTGGGGCTTCGGGTCTTCTGGCTACACCTTC.

This chain links TRBV20-1 with TRBJ2-5; the match to TRBD2 covers 7 bases. Trimming cost V 1 base and J 11 bases; bases outside gene matches: 16. The CDR3 has 15 residues. Germline V gene sequence: CDR1 DFQATT, CDR2 SNEGSKA (reference sequence). In DNA, the CDR3 is TGCAGTGCTAGAGTCGCTAGCGGAGGCAAAGATACGCAGTACTTC. Its translation is CSARVASGGKDTQYF.

This clonotype showed up just a few times. The chain has TRBV4-3 and TRBJ1-2; possible D gene TRBD1, 5 bases. The CDR3 has 14 residues. CDR1 and CDR2 (germline): LGHNA, YSLEER. Trimming took off 0 bases at V and 4 bases at J, with 9 bases between the two ends. The DNA of the CDR3 is TGCGCCAGCAGCCAAGATTCGGGACCCTATGGCTACACCTTC. Translation: CASSQDSGPYGYTF.

The gene calls are TRBV6-1 and TRBJ1-5, with D unclear. The CDR3 consists of 14 residues. CDR1 MNHNS and CDR2 SASEGT come from the germline V gene. V lost 6 bases to trimming and J lost 4 bases, with 13 bases between them. The CDR3 loop is CASSDTPSNQPQHF. The CDR3 coding sequence is TGTGCCAGCAGCGACACGCCCAGTAATCAGCCCCAGCATTTT.

A remark on this clonotype: A read error may explain this, as a much larger clone is one base away. The V and J genes are TRBV5-1 and TRBJ1-2; D gene unclear. The CDR3 is 13 residues long. CDR1 is SGHRS, CDR2 YFSETQ, per germline. In DNA form, the CDR3 reads TGCGCCAGCAGACTCGGGTCAGACTATGGCCACACCTTC. Translated, it gives CASRLGSDYGHTF. Looking up the rest from reference TRBV5-1 and TRBJ1-2 gives the full variable domain: KAGVTQTPRYLIKTRGQQVTLSCSPISGHRSVSWYQQTPGQGLQFLFEYFSETQRNKGNFPGRFSGRQFSNSRSEMNVSTLELGDSALYLCASRLGSDYGHTFGSGTRLTVV.

The table lists this clonotype with a few counts. The chain links TRBV18 to TRBJ1-2; D is ambiguous. V was pared by 3 bases and J by 8 bases, with 13 bases between. Per germline, CDR1 KGHSH and CDR2 LQKENI. This CDR3 is built from 13 residues. The CDR3 reads CASSPQPFEGYTF. The DNA for the CDR3 is TGTGCCAGCTCACCTCAACCCTTTGAGGGCTACACCTTC. Full variable domain (missing parts from reference TRBV18 and TRBJ1-2): NAGVMQNPRHLVRRRGQEARLRCSPMKGHSHVYWYRQLPEEGLKFMVYLQKENIIDESGMPKERFSAEFPKEGPSILRIQQVVRGDSAAYFCASSPQPFEGYTFGSGTRLTVV.

This clonotype was seen a handful of times. This chain connects TRBV28 to TRBJ2-7; D gene uncertain. The ends were cut back, 2 bases at V and 0 bases at J, with 8 bases in the middle. Germline CDR1 and CDR2: MDHEN and SYDVKM. The CDR3 has 14 amino acids. CDR3 coding DNA: TGTGCCAGCAGTTTACAGGCGAGCTCCTACGAGCAGTACTTC. It codes for CASSLQASSYEQYF.

The chain has TRBV2 and TRBJ2-5; 8 nucleotides line up with TRBD2. The CDR3 length is 16 residues. V lost 6 bases to trimming and J lost 1 base; unmatched junction nucleotides: 10. The germline CDR1 and CDR2 sequences are SNHLY and FYNNEI. CDR3 nucleotides: TGTGCCAGCAGAACACCGGGACTAGGGGGCCAAGAGACCCAGTACTTC. It is translated as CASRTPGLGGQETQYF.

At least ten counts were recorded for this clonotype. V is TRBV11-2 and J is TRBJ1-5; TRBD1 is a possible D gene (5 bases). Germline V gene lookup returns CDR1 SGHAT and CDR2 FQNNGV. The ends were cut back, 2 bases at V and 7 bases at J, with 15 bases in the middle. The length of the CDR3 is 15 residues. CDR3 nucleotides: TGTGCCAGCAGCTTAAACGGGCAGGGCTACCAGCCCCAGCATTTT. Protein sequence: CASSLNGQGYQPQHF.

This clonotype was seen a handful of times. The rearrangement joins TRBV6-5 to TRBJ1-5; 9 nucleotides match TRBD1. Looked up from germline, CDR1 is MNHEY and CDR2 is SVGAGI. The CDR3 consists of 14 residues. V was clipped by 5 bases and J by 7 bases; unmatched bases: 6. The CDR3 region has the DNA TGTGCCAGCAGTCGGACAGGGGTTGGGCAGCCCCAGCATTTT. Its translation: CASSRTGVGQPQHF.

This clonotype was observed at least ten times. CDR3 sequence: CAISDFSTGGYTF. The CDR3 bases are TGTGCCATCAGTGACTTTAGTACCGGTGGCTACACCTTC. The chain uses TRBV10-3 and TRBJ1-2; D ambiguous. Germline loops: CDR1 ENHRY, CDR2 SYGVKD. V was clipped by 3 bases and J by 7 bases, with 12 bases between them. The CDR3 extends over 13 amino acids.

This chain connects TRBV27 to TRBJ1-1; D is unclear. Per the germline V gene, CDR1 is MNHEY and CDR2 is SMNVEV (reference sequence). The CDR3 runs 13 residues. With 6 bases removed from V and 1 base from J, the gap between germline ends came to 9 bases. The CDR3 DNA is TGTGCCAGCAGACAACGGGAGAACACTGAAGCTTTCTTT. As protein: CASRQRENTEAFF.

J is TRBJ1-1 and V is TRBV10-2, with a possible D match to TRBD1 (6 bases). V dropped 4 bases and J dropped 10 bases, with 25 bases sitting between them. Germline-derived CDR1 and CDR2 are WSHSY and SAAADI. This CDR3 is 16 amino acids long. The chain's CDR3 is CASSAVIVAGVSGAFF. The CDR3 DNA sequence: TGCGCCAGCAGTGCGGTGATAGTGGCAGGGGTGAGCGGAGCTTTCTTT.

This clonotype was counted many times. DNA of the CDR3: TGCAGCGTTGCGCGGGGGGCGGAAGAAAAACTGTTTTTT. Translated: CSVARGAEEKLFF. The chain has TRBV29-1 and TRBJ1-4; a weak D match, TRBD1 (6 bases). Trimming pared 4 bases from V and 8 bases from J, leaving 14 bases between. The germline V gene has CDR1 SQVTM and CDR2 ANQGSEA. This CDR3 is built from 13 residues. Based on the CDR3 plus reference TRBV29-1 and TRBJ1-4, the full variable domain is SAVISQKPSRDICQRGTSLTIQCQVDSQVTMMFWYRQQPGQSLTLIATANQGSEATYESGFVIDKFPISRPNLTFSTLTVSNMSPEDSSIYLCSVARGAEEKLFFGSGTQLSVL.

A remark on this clonotype: Mismatch with germline at one junction end may stem from a read error. CDR3 in amino acids: CASRQDRGAPEDYEQYF. The CDR3 DNA reads as TGCGCCAGCAGACAGGACAGGGGAGCACCCGAGGACTACGAGCAGTACTTC. The genes are TRBV7-9 and TRBJ2-7, with TRBD1 matching 9 bases. This CDR3 contains 17 residues. From germline, CDR1 is SEHNR and CDR2 FQNEAQ (reference sequence).

This clonotype showed up just a few times. This rearrangement joins TRBV4-1 to TRBJ2-2; possible D gene TRBD1, 5 bases. V lost 0 bases, J lost 3 bases, and 11 bases lay in between. The CDR3 runs 16 residues. Looked up from germline, CDR1 is MGHRA and CDR2 is YSYEKL. Here the CDR3 reads CASSQEGLGDTGELFF. The CDR3 region has the DNA TGCGCCAGCAGCCAAGAAGGATTAGGGGACACCGGGGAGCTGTTTTTT.

This clonotype was picked up a small number of times. This chain joins TRBV7-9 and TRBJ2-7, with D possibly TRBD2 on 6 matching bases. This CDR3 spans 16 amino acids. V dropped 5 bases and J dropped 0 bases, with 17 bases sitting between them. The germline gives CDR1 SEHNR, CDR2 FQNEAQ (reference sequence). The CDR3 loop reads CASSPRVRGSSYEQYF. DNA of the CDR3: TGTGCCAGCAGCCCCCGGGTTCGGGGGTCCTCCTACGAGCAGTACTTC.

This clonotype was seen ten or more times. J is TRBJ1-1 and V is TRBV29-1, with D possibly matching TRBD1 (5 bases). The germline V gene encodes CDR1 SQVTM and CDR2 ANQGSEA. The CDR3 loop spans 11 amino acids. The V end lost 4 bases, the J end lost 6 bases, and 9 bases lay between the germline ends. CDR3 amino acids: CSVAGGAEAFF. The CDR3 DNA is TGCAGCGTTGCGGGGGGGGCTGAAGCTTTCTTT. Full variable domain (missing parts from reference TRBV29-1 and TRBJ1-1): SAVISQKPSRDICQRGTSLTIQCQVDSQVTMMFWYRQQPGQSLTLIATANQGSEATYESGFVIDKFPISRPNLTFSTLTVSNMSPEDSSIYLCSVAGGAEAFFGQGTRLTVV.

This clonotype has a count of ten or more. J is TRBJ1-2 and V is TRBV18, with D possibly being TRBD1 (6 bases). CDR3 length: 13 residues. CDR1 is KGHSH and CDR2 is LQKENI in the germline V gene. Deletions cut 3 bases from V and 8 bases from J, with 13 bases between. The CDR3 nucleotides are TGTGCCAGCTCACCGCCAGGGGCTAACGGCTACACCTTC. It translates to CASSPPGANGYTF.

As for this clonotype: Germline and junction disagree at one end, which may indicate a read error. The V and J genes are TRBV28 and TRBJ1-1; D not certain. This CDR3 region has 12 residues. Germline CDR1 is MDHEN and CDR2 is SYDVKM. CDR3 in DNA: TGTGCCAGCAGCCGACGGACTGCCGAAGCTCTCTTT. Its translation: CASSRRTAEALF.

This clonotype was counted ten times or more. J is TRBJ1-2 and V is TRBV6-5; D not resolved. V shed 0 bases and J shed 4 bases, with 6 bases lying between them. This CDR3 contains 13 residues. Per germline, CDR1 MNHEY and CDR2 SVGAGI. The CDR3 reads CASSYSNIYGYTF. CDR3 DNA sequence: TGTGCCAGCAGTTACTCGAATATCTATGGCTACACCTTC.

This clonotype has at least ten counts. The CDR3 DNA reads as TGTGCCAGCCAGCTCAGGGGCGGGAATCAGCCCCAGCATTTT. Its translation is CASQLRGGNQPQHF. V gene TRBV2 combines with J gene TRBJ1-5, with D possibly being TRBD1 (6 bases). The CDR3 consists of 14 residues. V lost 8 bases, J lost 4 bases, and 15 bases lay in between. Germline CDR1 SNHLY, CDR2 FYNNEI.

This clonotype has at least ten counts. The genes are TRBV19 and TRBJ1-5; TRBD1 is a possible D gene (5 bases). This CDR3 is 15 amino acids long. V lost 3 bases and J 2 bases, leaving 11 bases between the germline ends. The germline CDR1 and CDR2 sequences are LNHDA and SQIVND (reference sequence). CDR3 residues: CASSIGAHGNQPQHF. The CDR3 nucleotides are TGTGCCAGTAGTATTGGGGCGCATGGCAATCAGCCCCAGCATTTT.

This clonotype was counted ten times or more. This chain connects TRBV13 to TRBJ2-5; D gene ambiguous. The V gene lost 2 bases and the J gene lost 4 bases, with 8 bases spanning the gap. Per the germline V gene, CDR1 is PRHDT and CDR2 is FYEKMQ (reference sequence). The CDR3 extends over 13 amino acids. CDR3 region: CASSLWVPETQYF. The CDR3 bases are TGTGCCAGCAGCTTATGGGTTCCAGAGACCCAGTACTTC.

This rearrangement joins TRBV9 to TRBJ1-2; D is undetermined. Trimming took off 4 bases at V and 12 bases at J, with 16 bases between the two ends. The CDR3 totals 12 residues. Germline loops: CDR1 SGDLS, CDR2 YYNGEE. CDR3 loop: CASSLEALGNTF. For the CDR3, the DNA is TGTGCCAGCAGCTTAGAGGCGCTCGGAAACACCTTC.

A word on this clonotype: A much more abundant neighbour one base away suggests this may be a read error. No conserved phenylalanine or tryptophan ends this CDR3, so it is likely a read error. The chain joins TRBV7-3 to TRBJ1-1, with D possibly matching TRBD1 (5 bases). Germline V CDR1 and CDR2: SGHTA, FQGTGA. V was pared by 4 bases and J by 5 bases, with 11 bases between. The CDR3 length is 13 residues. DNA for the CDR3: TGTGCCAGCAGCTGGGGGGGTAATACTGAAGCTTTCTCT. This translates into CASSWGGNTEAFS.

This clonotype appeared many times. The chain has TRBV14 and TRBJ2-7, with no clear D. There are 15 residues in the CDR3. Germline V lookup: CDR1 SGHDN, CDR2 FVKESK. V dropped 1 base and J dropped 5 bases, with 15 bases sitting between them. Written as DNA, the CDR3 is TGTGCCAGCAGCCAAGGAGTGGGATGGCGTCACGAGCAGTACTTC. Encoded protein: CASSQGVGWRHEQYF.

About this clonotype itself: A single base separates this from a much larger clone, so it may be a read error. CDR3 sequence (DNA): TGTGCCAGCAGTGAGTACATCGAAGCTTCCTTT. Its translation is CASSEYIEASF. V usage is TRBV2 and J usage is TRBJ1-1; D is undetermined. Per the germline V gene, CDR1 is SNHLY and CDR2 is FYNNEI. The CDR3 runs 11 residues.

There are many counts of this clonotype. The chain couples TRBV25-1 to TRBJ1-2; maybe TRBD1 (5 bases). Trimming took 3 bases from V and 5 from J, leaving 10 bases between them. Germline CDR1 is MGHDK and CDR2 is SYGVNS. The CDR3 is 13 residues long. As DNA, the CDR3 is TGTGCCAGCAGTGAGCCAGGGAGTTATGGCTACACCTTC. As protein: CASSEPGSYGYTF.